One and the same sample provided the 8 T cell receptor beta chains below, sequenced in a study of CD4 T cells in relation to SARS-CoV-2 and coronaviruses. These receptors have no known antigen. Method: immunoSEQ multiplex PCR; TCRdb's copy keeps in-frame clones and lacks some. The repertoire holds about 37,000 clones, with roughly 84% as singletons. The sequenced material came from naive CD4+ T cells from PBMCs, cultured in vitro. Stated subset: naive CD4+ T cells isolated by negative enrichment. These receptor sequences come from an adult with COVID-19.

The J gene is TRBJ1-6, the V gene TRBV6-1; 9 bases map to TRBD1. The germline V gene encodes CDR1 MNHNS and CDR2 SASEGT. The CDR3 loop spans 16 amino acids. The J segment lost 8 bases and the V segment lost 0 bases, leaving 5 bases of the junction unmatched. The CDR3 loop reads CASSEAKGQGHSPLHF. DNA of the CDR3: TGTGCCAGCAGTGAAGCGAAGGGACAGGGTCATTCACCCCTCCACTTT.

This clone has a single count. The J gene is TRBJ2-2, the V gene TRBV28; 8 bases line up with TRBD2. Losses at the gene ends were 6 bases for V and 3 bases for J; bases not matched to a gene: 15. Germline V gives CDR1 MDHEN, CDR2 SYDVKM. This CDR3 has 18 amino acids. The CDR3: CASRLTSASLSDTGELFF. The CDR3 coding sequence is TGTGCCAGCAGACTGACTAGCGCTTCGCTGTCGGACACCGGGGAGCTGTTTTTT. Filled out from reference TRBV28 and TRBJ2-2, the complete variable domain reads DVKVTQSSRYLVKRTGEKVFLECVQDMDHENMFWYRQDPGLGLRLIYFSYDVKMKEKGDIPEGYSVSREKKERFSLILESASTNQTSMYLCASRLTSASLSDTGELFFGEGSRLTVL.

The J gene is TRBJ2-5, the V gene TRBV2, with 7 nucleotides matching TRBD1. From germline, CDR1 is SNHLY and CDR2 FYNNEI. The CDR3 runs 14 residues. With 1 base clipped from V and 7 bases from J, the junction kept 6 bases outside the gene matches. The CDR3 region is CASSEGDRVGTQYF. The CDR3 DNA follows: TGTGCCAGCAGTGAAGGAGACAGGGTCGGGACCCAGTACTTC. The full variable domain, rest sourced from reference TRBV2 and TRBJ2-5, is EPEVTQTPSHQVTQMGQEVILRCVPISNHLYFYWYRQILGQKVEFLVSFYNNEISEKSEIFDDQFSVERPDGSNFTLKIRSTKLEDSAMYFCASSEGDRVGTQYFGPGTRLLVL.

This chain links TRBV6-1 with TRBJ1-4, with 9 bases identical to TRBD1. Germline CDR1 reads MNHNS; CDR2 reads SASEGT. The CDR3 extends over 17 amino acids. Trimming removed 0 bases from V and 8 bases from J; junction bases left unmatched: 10. The CDR3, as DNA: TGTGCCAGCAGTGAAGCGCTAGGGGGACAGGGAGGAGAAAAACTGTTTTTT. It encodes CASSEALGGQGGEKLFF.

This clone was found a few times. V and J are TRBV18 and TRBJ2-2, with TRBD1 as a possible D gene (5 bases). The CDR3 is 14 residues long. Germline V gene lookup returns CDR1 KGHSH and CDR2 LQKENI. V gave up 4 bases and J gave up 3 bases, with 9 bases separating them. CDR3 in DNA: TGTGCCAGCTCACTCAGGGTTGACACCGGGGAGCTGTTTTTT. Translated, it gives CASSLRVDTGELFF.

CDR3 sequence (DNA): TGTGCCAGTAGTATGAATCTCAGAATTTCCTACAATGAGCAGTTCTTC. It yields the protein CASSMNLRISYNEQFF. The chain combines TRBV19 with TRBJ2-1; D not resolved. The CDR3 extends over 16 amino acids. Trimming took 3 bases from V and 1 from J, leaving 13 bases between them. Germline values: CDR1 LNHDA, CDR2 SQIVND (reference sequence). The whole variable domain, filled in from reference TRBV19 and TRBJ2-1, reads DGGITQSPKYLFRKEGQNVTLSCEQNLNHDAMYWYRQDPGQGLRLIYYSQIVNDFQKGDIAEGYSVSREKKESFPLTVTSAQKNPTAFYLCASSMNLRISYNEQFFGPGTRLTVL.

The rearrangement links TRBV4-1 to TRBJ2-3; TRBD1 or TRBD2 may be the D gene (5 bases each). V shed 0 bases and J shed 4 bases, with 14 bases lying between them. The CDR3 has 16 amino acids. Germline V gene lookup returns CDR1 MGHRA and CDR2 YSYEKL. As DNA, the CDR3 is TGCGCCAGCAGCCAAGAGGGGGTAAGGGCCGCAGATACGCAGTATTTT. Protein sequence: CASSQEGVRAADTQYF.

The chain carries TRBV6-5 and TRBJ1-1; TRBD1 is a possible D gene (5 bases). CDR1 and CDR2 from the germline V gene are MNHEY and SVGAGI. Trimming shortened V by 0 bases and J by 3 bases, and 8 bases separated the two germline ends. The CDR3 consists of 14 residues. CDR3 nucleotide sequence: TGTGCCAGCAGTTACTCGGCAGGGTACACTGAAGCTTTCTTT. It encodes CASSYSAGYTEAFF.